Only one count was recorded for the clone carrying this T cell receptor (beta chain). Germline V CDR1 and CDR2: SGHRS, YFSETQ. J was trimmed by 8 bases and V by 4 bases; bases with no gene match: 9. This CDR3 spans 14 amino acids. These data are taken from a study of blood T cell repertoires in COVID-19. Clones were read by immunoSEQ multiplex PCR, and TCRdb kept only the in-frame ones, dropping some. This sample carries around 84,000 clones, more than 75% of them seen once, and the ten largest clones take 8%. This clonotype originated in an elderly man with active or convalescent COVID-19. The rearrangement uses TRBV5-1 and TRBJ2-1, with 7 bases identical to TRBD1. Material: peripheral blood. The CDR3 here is CASSVRQGLDEQFF. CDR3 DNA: TGCGCCAGCAGCGTACGACAGGGTTTAGATGAGCAGTTCTTC.